The 18 T cell receptor beta chains listed next were all sequenced from one sample in a study of blood T cell repertoires in COVID-19. Using immunoSEQ multiplex PCR, the repertoire was profiled, and TCRdb retains in-frame clones only, with some absent. The sample shows 360,000 or so clones, about nine tenths of them seen only once. The source material was PBMCs or T cells enriched from blood (not recorded which). Source of these receptors: a woman in her 30s who had recovered from COVID-19.

J is TRBJ1-2 and V is TRBV2; D may be TRBD1 (5 bases). Germline V lookup: CDR1 SNHLY, CDR2 FYNNEI. The CDR3 has 11 amino acids. The V end lost 7 bases, the J end lost 4 bases, and 7 bases lay between the germline ends. The CDR3 region is CASKQVYGYTF. Here the CDR3 DNA reads TGTGCCAGCAAACAGGTCTATGGCTACACCTTC.

This chain links TRBV7-8 with TRBJ1-2; 7 bases are a match to TRBD1. The CDR3 extends over 15 amino acids. CDR1 SGHVS and CDR2 FQNEAQ come from the germline V gene. J lost 5 bases, V lost 0 bases, and 6 bases had no gene match. The CDR3 DNA is TGTGCCAGCAGCTTAGCAGACAGGGCAACTTATGGCTACACCTTC. Protein product: CASSLADRATYGYTF.

This clone was recorded once. The J gene is TRBJ2-1, the V gene TRBV11-2; 10 positions match TRBD1. There are 15 residues in the CDR3. Germline V CDR1 and CDR2: SGHAT, FQNNGV. With V trimmed by 2 bases and J by 8 bases, 6 bases remained unmatched. CDR3 loop: CASSLRRQGADEQFF. CDR3 nucleotides: TGTGCCAGCAGCTTAAGGAGACAGGGGGCGGATGAGCAGTTCTTC.

This chain joins TRBV6-4 and TRBJ2-1, with 14 positions matching TRBD2. This CDR3 has 20 amino acids. V dropped 6 bases and J dropped 4; count of bases not matched to a gene: 17. Looked up from germline, CDR1 is MRHNA and CDR2 is SNTAGT. CDR3: CASRPDGLAGGLSWYNEQFF. CDR3 bases: TGTGCCAGCAGACCCGATGGACTAGCGGGGGGCCTGAGTTGGTACAATGAGCAGTTCTTC.

The rearrangement links TRBV6-2 or TRBV6-3 to TRBJ2-5, with TRBD1 matching 7 bases. The CDR3 has 18 amino acids. Germline V lookup: CDR1 MNHEY, CDR2 SVGEGT. The junction had 17 bases not matched to a gene; V was cut back by 5 bases and J by 2 bases. CDR3 DNA sequence: TGTGCCAGCAGTCCCGGGACAGTCTCGACGCTTTGGCAAGAGACCCAGTACTTC. It yields the protein CASSPGTVSTLWQETQYF.

The V gene is TRBV3-1 (or the pseudogene TRBV3-2), the J gene TRBJ2-7; 8 bases map to TRBD2. Germline V CDR1 and CDR2: LGHDT, YNNKEL (reference sequence). The V and J ends lost 1 base and 6 bases, in that order; junction bases with no gene match: 8. The CDR3 is made up of 15 amino acids. As DNA, the CDR3 is TGTGCCAGCAGCCAAGGGGTAGCGGGGATCTCCGAGCAGTACTTC. Its protein product is CASSQGVAGISEQYF.

V and J are TRBV28 and TRBJ2-7; tentative D call: TRBD2 (5 bases). Looked up from germline, CDR1 is MDHEN and CDR2 is SYDVKM. The CDR3 is made up of 18 amino acids. V was clipped by 6 bases and J by 0 bases, with 24 bases between them. The CDR3 loop reads CASRPPGLLESSSYEQYF. The CDR3 region has the DNA TGTGCCAGCAGGCCCCCCGGACTTTTGGAATCAAGCTCCTACGAGCAGTACTTC.

The J gene is TRBJ2-1, the V gene TRBV24-1, with 9 bases aligning to TRBD1. V trimming: 3 bases; J trimming: 7 bases; junction bases outside the gene matches: 6. This CDR3 contains 15 residues. Germline V gene data show CDR1 as KGHDR and CDR2 as SFDVKD. CDR3 sequence reads: CATSDPGTGLNEQFF. The CDR3 DNA is TGTGCCACCAGTGATCCCGGGACAGGGCTAAATGAGCAGTTCTTC.

V is TRBV4-2 and J is TRBJ1-5, with TRBD1 identical over 9 bases. Germline lookup yields CDR1 LGHNA and CDR2 YNFKEQ. J lost 2 bases, V lost 0 bases, and 8 bases had no gene match. The length of the CDR3 is 18 residues. The CDR3 DNA reads TGTGCCAGCAGCCAAGAGGGGTCCACAGGGGGCGGCAATCAGCCCCAGCATTTT. This encodes CASSQEGSTGGGNQPQHF.

The chain links TRBV27 to TRBJ1-3, with D unresolved. Deletions cut 8 bases from V and 4 bases from J, with 27 bases between. Per germline, CDR1 MNHEY and CDR2 SMNVEV (reference sequence). The CDR3 extends over 18 amino acids. CDR3 sequence (DNA): TGTGCCAGCGCAACCTGGCACTGGGAGAGTCCGGGCGGAAACACCATATATTTT. Protein sequence: CASATWHWESPGGNTIYF.

This sequence joins TRBV24-1 and TRBJ2-7, with TRBD1 matching over 8 bases. The CDR3 covers 15 residues. V lost 4 bases and J lost 2; bases outside the gene matches: 6. Germline V gene data show CDR1 as KGHDR and CDR2 as SFDVKD. CDR3 sequence: CATSEADRGPYEQYF. CDR3 nucleotide sequence: TGTGCCACCAGTGAGGCTGACAGGGGACCCTACGAGCAGTACTTC.

For this clone: Other DNA sequences within the sample encode an identical CDR3. The CDR3 nucleotides are TGTGCCATCAGTGAGCGGGGAACGAACACCGGGGAGCTGTTTTTT. Residues: CAISERGTNTGELFF. This chain connects TRBV10-3 to TRBJ2-2, with TRBD2 as a possible D gene (5 bases). The CDR3 has 15 amino acids. Per the germline V gene, CDR1 is ENHRY and CDR2 is SYGVKD. The V end was cut by 2 bases, the J end by 0 bases, with 7 bases between.

The V gene is TRBV27, the J gene TRBJ2-7, with 8 bases lining up with TRBD2. This CDR3 is built from 16 residues. Germline trimming cut 3 bases from V and 3 bases from J; bases unmatched to any gene: 10. Germline V gene sequence: CDR1 MNHEY, CDR2 SMNVEV (reference sequence). CDR3 sequence: CASSFRGPGGGYEQYF. Here the CDR3 DNA reads TGTGCCAGCAGTTTTAGGGGTCCGGGGGGGGGCTACGAGCAGTACTTC.

In its sample, this clone was seen a few times. V and J are TRBV6-5 and TRBJ1-4; 8 nucleotides agree with TRBD1. J was trimmed by 8 bases and V by 6 bases; bases with no gene match: 5. Germline V CDR1 and CDR2: MNHEY, SVGAGI. The CDR3 sequence is 13 residues long. CDR3 residues: CASSGQGSEKLFF. DNA for the CDR3: TGTGCCAGCAGCGGACAGGGATCGGAAAAACTGTTTTTT.

V gene TRBV7-2 combines with J gene TRBJ2-7, with a weak D call TRBD2 (5 bases). The CDR3 runs to 13 residues. Looked up from germline, CDR1 is SGHTA and CDR2 is FQGNSA. The V and J ends lost 5 bases and 1 base respectively, with 9 bases between them. For the CDR3, the DNA is TGTGCCAGCAGCGAGGGCCGATCCTACGAGCAGTACTTC. Encoded protein: CASSEGRSYEQYF.

The rearrangement joins TRBV5-1 to TRBJ2-1, with 16 nucleotides matching TRBD2. The CDR3 contains 18 residues. Germline V lookup: CDR1 SGHRS, CDR2 YFSETQ. Trimming cost V 3 bases and J 0 bases; bases outside gene matches: 3. CDR3 in DNA: TGCGCCAGCAGCTCGGGACTAGCGGGAGGGGTCTCCTACAATGAGCAGTTCTTC. It encodes CASSSGLAGGVSYNEQFF.

The table lists this clone with a count of one. CDR3 loop: CASSERRPTSGGEAGELFF. The CDR3 coding sequence is TGTGCCAGCAGTGAACGCCGACCGACTAGCGGGGGGGAAGCCGGGGAGCTGTTTTTT. The genes are TRBV2 and TRBJ2-2, with 14 positions matching TRBD2. The V segment lost 2 bases and the J segment 6 bases; nucleotides outside the gene matches: 11. In germline, CDR1 is SNHLY, CDR2 FYNNEI. The CDR3 contains 19 residues.

The chain uses TRBV20-1 and TRBJ2-3; 9 nucleotides align to TRBD2. CDR1 and CDR2 from the germline V gene are DFQATT and SNEGSKA (reference sequence). This CDR3 is built from 16 residues. Trimming cost V 3 bases and J 2 bases; bases outside gene matches: 9. The CDR3 DNA reads as TGCAGTGCTAGTGATGCCTCTAGCGGGATCACAGATACGCAGTATTTT. Residues: CSASDASSGITDTQYF.